This TCR beta chain derives from a study of post-analysis software for immune sequencing data. In the study overall: Relapsing-remitting, secondary progressive and progressive-relapsing forms made up the multiple sclerosis disease courses.

Germline values: CDR1 MDHEN, CDR2 SYDVKM. Trimming removed 6 bases at V and 0 bases at J, with 21 bases between. CDR3 length equals 18 residues. For this clonotype: As yet, its antigen is unknown.

The TCR beta cDNA libraries contained unique molecular identifiers. TCRdb called the PCR reads again in MiXCR, with one record for every CDR3 protein. The data hold roughly 430,000 distinct CDR3 sequences, with roughly 40% observed a single time. Notes on the study in general: The F measure placed samples prepared in the same batch into strongly shared clusters. Controls had significantly higher normalized Chao1 diversity than multiple sclerosis patients. Several TRBV segments were more frequent in patients than controls; TRBV5-6, TRBV5-1 and TRBV20-1 belonged to this group.

The chain uses TRBV28 and TRBJ1-5, with D maybe TRBD1 (6 bases). Source material: blood. The sequence derives from a girl aged 2-10 years with multiple sclerosis. CDR3 protein: CASSMQGNLTYSNQPQHF. CDR3 DNA sequence: TGTGCCAGCAGCATGCAGGGGAACCTAACTTATAGCAATCAGCCCCAGCATTTT.